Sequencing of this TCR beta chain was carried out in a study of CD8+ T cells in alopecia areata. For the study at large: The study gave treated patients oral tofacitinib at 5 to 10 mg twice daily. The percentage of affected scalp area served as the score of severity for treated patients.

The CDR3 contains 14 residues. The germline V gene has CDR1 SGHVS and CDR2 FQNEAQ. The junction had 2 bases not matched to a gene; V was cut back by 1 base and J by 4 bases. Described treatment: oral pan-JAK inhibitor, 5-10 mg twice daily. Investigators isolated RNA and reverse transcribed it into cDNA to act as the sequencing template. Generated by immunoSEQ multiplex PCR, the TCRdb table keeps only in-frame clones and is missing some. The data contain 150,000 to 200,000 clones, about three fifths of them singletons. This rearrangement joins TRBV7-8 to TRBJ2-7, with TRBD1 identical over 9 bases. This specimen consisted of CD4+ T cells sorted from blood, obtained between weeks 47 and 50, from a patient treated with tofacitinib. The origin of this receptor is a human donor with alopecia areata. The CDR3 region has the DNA TGTGCCAGCAGCTTAGGAGGGACAGGGTACGAGCAGTACTTC. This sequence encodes CASSLGGTGYEQYF.